This T cell receptor (beta chain) was documented in a study of T cell repertoires in cytomegalovirus infection. Notes on the study in general: There were carriers of CMV plus the relevant HLA, and cumulative public TCR beta family frequency identified them.

TCRdb re-derived calls from the reads in MiXCR, one entry per CDR3 protein. The data hold some 150,000 distinct CDR3 sequences, with roughly a quarter observed a single time. The CDR3 is 16 amino acids. V lost 1 base to trimming and J lost 0 bases, with 10 bases between them. CDR1 and CDR2 (germline): SGHVS, FNYEAQ. This clonotype has a count of ten or more. Its antigen is currently unknown. This chain connects TRBV7-6 to TRBJ2-1; no firm D call. The clonotype was recovered from a human donor in good health (CMV status not recorded). Some clones in this sample may be carry-over from other donors' samples. What was sequenced was PBMCs. In DNA, the CDR3 is TGTGCCAGCAGCTTAGTGGCGATTAGCTCCTACAATGAGCAGTTCTTC. Its translation is CASSLVAISSYNEQFF. The full variable domain, with the rest looked up from reference TRBV7-6 and TRBJ2-1, is GAGVSQSPRYKVTKRGQDVALRCDPISGHVSLYWYRQALGQGPEFLTYFNYEAQQDKSGLPNDRFSAERPEGSISTLTIQRTEQRDSAMYRCASSLVAISSYNEQFFGPGTRLTVL.